The clone carrying this TCR beta chain was picked up a small number of times. Antigen specificity is unknown. Time point noted: persistent/refractory GD, antithyroid drugs over 5 years with positive TRAb. Generation of the TCR library employed RNA extracted from PBMCs. It was an endocrinology department in Xi'an, China, that provided the patients. The CDR3 totals 16 residues. J was trimmed by 5 bases and V by 3 bases; bases with no gene match: 11. Per the germline V gene, CDR1 is SGHAT and CDR2 is FQNNGV. This specimen belongs to a study of regulatory T cells in long-lasting Graves disease. General study findings and limits: Patients whose Graves' disease persisted exhibited lower TCR diversity than those newly diagnosed. Results may be inaccurate due to the small sample size.

With iRepertoire HTBI primers and Arm-PCR of CDR3 regions, TCR beta libraries were built. MiXCR, applied by TCRdb to the multiplex PCR reads, yields one record per CDR3 protein. The data show about 340,000 distinct CDR3 sequences, 15% to 20% seen once. The rearrangement links TRBV11-2 to TRBJ2-5, with 8 bases aligning to TRBD2. Sequences were derived from peripheral blood mononuclear cells (PBMCs), sampled when the disease was refractory, from a patient treated with antithyroid drugs. The clonotype was recovered from a female donor with Graves disease. CDR3 nucleotide sequence: TGTGCCAGCAGCTTGGTCACGGGAGGGCCTAGTGAGACCCAGTACTTC. It specifies CASSLVTGGPSETQYF. Using reference TRBV11-2 and TRBJ2-5 for the parts outside the CDR3, the full variable domain is EAGVAQSPRYKIIEKRQSVAFWCNPISGHATLYWYQQILGQGPKLLIQFQNNGVVDDSQLPKDRFSAERLKGVDSTLKIQPAKLEDSAVYLCASSLVTGGPSETQYFGPGTRLLVL.